This T cell receptor (beta chain) was sequenced during a study of blood T cell repertoires in COVID-19. In terms of age and location, participants ranged from about 18 to 89 years and lived in under 30 US areas. Among Cohort 3 donors, those recovered had two negative PCRs, clearance, or symptom resolution. The CDR3 extends over 14 amino acids. With V trimmed by 3 bases and J by 2 bases, 3 bases remained unmatched. CDR1 and CDR2 (germline): MDHEN, SYDVKM. The protocol was immunoSEQ multiplex PCR, while the TCRdb copy is restricted to in-frame clones and leaves out a portion. The sample shows 170,000 or so clones, roughly 87% of them seen only once. Of note for this clone: Other DNA sequences in the sample encode the same CDR3.

The chain employs TRBV28 and TRBJ2-7; TRBD1 agrees at 8 bases. Sequenced: PBMCs or T cells enriched from blood (not recorded which). This sequence originates from a woman in her 50s who had recovered from COVID-19. The CDR3 sequence: CASSLWTGPYEQYF. In DNA, the CDR3 is TGTGCCAGCAGTTTGTGGACAGGGCCCTACGAGCAGTACTTC.